These 7 T cell receptor beta chains were sequenced from one sample in a study of cytomegalovirus exposure and HLA in healthy donors. Primers included in the PCR were 60 Vbeta and 13 Jbeta primers. Here immunoSEQ multiplex PCR was the method, and the copy in TCRdb shows in-frame clones only, minus some. This sample has approximately 180,000 clones, with about 83% found just once. Sample: PBMCs. These receptors were taken from a girl between 5 and 17 years old in good health and CMV-seropositive.

As regards this clone: Germline and junction disagree at one end, which may indicate a read error. This chain connects TRBV27 to TRBJ1-1, with 8 bases lining up with TRBD1. Germline-derived CDR1 and CDR2 are MNHEY and SMNVEV (reference sequence). The CDR3 covers 11 residues. The CDR3 sequence: CASSLPPGQVF. CDR3 DNA: TGTGCCAGCAGTTTACCCCCGGGACAGGTCTTT.

The gene calls are TRBV5-4 and TRBJ2-1; 10 bases agree with TRBD2. J was trimmed by 8 bases and V by 1 base; bases with no gene match: 9. The CDR3 is 16 amino acids. Germline V gene data show CDR1 as SGHNT and CDR2 as YYREEE (reference sequence). This CDR3 reads CASSLTSGGAGDEQFF. In DNA, the CDR3 is TGTGCCAGCAGCTTGACCAGCGGGGGGGCCGGCGATGAGCAGTTCTTC.

In this sample, this clone turned up once. This chain uses TRBV6-4 with TRBJ2-1, with TRBD1 identical over 7 bases. This CDR3 is 14 amino acids long. The V gene end was trimmed by 4 bases and the J gene end by 6 bases; junction bases not matched to a gene: 6. The germline CDR1 and CDR2 sequences are MRHNA and SNTAGT. CDR3 DNA: TGTGCCAGCAGTGTAGACAGGGTCTCCAATGAGCAGTTCTTC. This translates into CASSVDRVSNEQFF.

The chain combines TRBV5-1 with TRBJ2-7, with 9 bases identical to TRBD1. The CDR3 is made up of 14 amino acids. Germline CDR1 reads SGHRS; CDR2 reads YFSETQ. With 3 bases clipped from V and 5 bases from J, the junction kept 6 bases outside the gene matches. DNA for the CDR3: TGCGCCAGCAGCTCCACAGGGGGCTCAAACGAGCAGTACTTC. It yields the protein CASSSTGGSNEQYF.

DNA for the CDR3: TGTGCCTGGAGTCGGGAGGAAAAACTGTTTTTT. Amino acids: CAWSREEKLFF. The chain recombines TRBV30 with TRBJ1-4; D is unresolved. V was cut by 2 bases and J by 8 bases, with 6 bases left in between. The CDR3 loop spans 11 amino acids. Germline CDR1 and CDR2: GTSNPN and SVGIG (reference sequence).

This clone was seen once. The J gene is TRBJ1-4, the V gene TRBV6-1; D not resolved. V lost 11 bases and J 1 base, leaving 11 bases between the germline ends. This CDR3 comprises 13 residues. Germline CDR1 reads MNHNS; CDR2 reads SASEGT. The CDR3 nucleotides read TGTGCCGTCAAAGGAGGAACTAATGAAAAACTGTTTTTT. Protein sequence: CAVKGGTNEKLFF.

The J gene is TRBJ1-1, the V gene TRBV5-4, with 8 nucleotides matching TRBD1. Germline assignment: CDR1 SGHNT and CDR2 YYREEE (reference sequence). This CDR3 region has 16 residues. V dropped 3 bases and J dropped 0; count of bases not matched to a gene: 7. The CDR3 spells CASSSGQGLLNTEAFF. CDR3 sequence (DNA): TGTGCCAGCAGCTCCGGACAGGGTTTGTTGAACACTGAAGCTTTCTTT.